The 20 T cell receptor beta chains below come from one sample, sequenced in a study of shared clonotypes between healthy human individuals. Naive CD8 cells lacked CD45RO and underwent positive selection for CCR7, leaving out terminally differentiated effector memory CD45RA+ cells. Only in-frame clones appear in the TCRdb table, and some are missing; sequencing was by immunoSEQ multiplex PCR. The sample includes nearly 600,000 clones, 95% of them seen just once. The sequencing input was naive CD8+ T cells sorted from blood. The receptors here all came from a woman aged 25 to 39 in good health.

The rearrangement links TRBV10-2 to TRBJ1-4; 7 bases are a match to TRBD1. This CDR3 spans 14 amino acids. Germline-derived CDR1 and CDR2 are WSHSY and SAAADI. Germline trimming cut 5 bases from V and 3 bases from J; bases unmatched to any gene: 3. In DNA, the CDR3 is TGCGCCAGCAGTCGGACAGGAGCTAATGAAAAACTGTTTTTT. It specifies CASSRTGANEKLFF.

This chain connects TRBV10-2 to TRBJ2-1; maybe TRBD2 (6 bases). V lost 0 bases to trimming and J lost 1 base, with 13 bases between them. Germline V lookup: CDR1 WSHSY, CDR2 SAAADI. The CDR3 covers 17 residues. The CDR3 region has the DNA TGCGCCAGCAGTGAGTCGATCGGGAGTGGATCCTACAATGAGCAGTTCTTC. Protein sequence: CASSESIGSGSYNEQFF.

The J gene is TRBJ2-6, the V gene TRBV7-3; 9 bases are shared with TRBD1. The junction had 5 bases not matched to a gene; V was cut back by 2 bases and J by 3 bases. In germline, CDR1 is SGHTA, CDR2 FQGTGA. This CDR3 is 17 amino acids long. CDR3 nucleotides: TGTGCCAGCAGCTTATTAGACAGGGGGAGTGGGGCCAACGTCCTGACTTTC. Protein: CASSLLDRGSGANVLTF.

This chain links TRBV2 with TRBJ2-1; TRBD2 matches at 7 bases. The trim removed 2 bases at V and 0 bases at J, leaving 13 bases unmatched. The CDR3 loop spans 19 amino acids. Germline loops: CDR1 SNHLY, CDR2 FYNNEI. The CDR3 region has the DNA TGTGCCAGCAGTGAATTCCCGGGGTGGCGGGAGAGCTCCTACAATGAGCAGTTCTTC. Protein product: CASSEFPGWRESSYNEQFF.

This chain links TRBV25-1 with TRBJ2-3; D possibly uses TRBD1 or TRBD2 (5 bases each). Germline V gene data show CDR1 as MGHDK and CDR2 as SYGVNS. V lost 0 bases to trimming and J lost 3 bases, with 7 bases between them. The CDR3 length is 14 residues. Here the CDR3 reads CASSEYEGTDTQYF. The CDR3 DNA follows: TGTGCCAGCAGTGAATACGAGGGGACAGATACGCAGTATTTT.

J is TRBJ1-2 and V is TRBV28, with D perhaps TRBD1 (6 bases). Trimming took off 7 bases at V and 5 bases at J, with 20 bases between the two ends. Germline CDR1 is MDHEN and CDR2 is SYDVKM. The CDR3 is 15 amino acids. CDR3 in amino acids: CASKETGKSLYGYTF. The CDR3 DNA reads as TGTGCCAGCAAAGAAACAGGGAAATCGCTGTATGGCTACACCTTC.

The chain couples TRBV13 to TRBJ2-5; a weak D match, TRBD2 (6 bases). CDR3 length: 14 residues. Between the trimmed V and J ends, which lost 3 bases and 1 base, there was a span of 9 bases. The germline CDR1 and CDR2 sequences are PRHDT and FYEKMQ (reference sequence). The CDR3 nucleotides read TGTGCCAGCAGCTTCGGACTACTCCAAGAGACCCAGTACTTC. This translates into CASSFGLLQETQYF.

This CDR3 reads CASSYTLTGQETQYF. The CDR3 nucleotides read TGTGCCAGCAGTTACACTCTCACAGGCCAAGAGACCCAGTACTTC. The chain joins TRBV27 to TRBJ2-5; possible D gene TRBD1, 5 bases. Germline values: CDR1 MNHEY, CDR2 SMNVEV (reference sequence). Trimming left V 4 bases short and J 1 base short, with 13 bases between. The CDR3 is 15 amino acids.

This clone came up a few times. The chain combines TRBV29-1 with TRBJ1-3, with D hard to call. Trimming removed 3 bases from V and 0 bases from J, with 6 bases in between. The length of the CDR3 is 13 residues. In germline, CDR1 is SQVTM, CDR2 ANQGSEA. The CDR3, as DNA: TGCAGCGTTGACACTGGCTCTGGAAACACCATATATTTT. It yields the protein CSVDTGSGNTIYF.

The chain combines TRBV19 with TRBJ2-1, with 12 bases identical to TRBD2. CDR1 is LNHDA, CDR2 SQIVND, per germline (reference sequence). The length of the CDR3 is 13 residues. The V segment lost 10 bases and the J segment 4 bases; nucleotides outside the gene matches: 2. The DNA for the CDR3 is TGTGCCACCCTAGCGGGAGGGTACAATGAGCAGTTCTTC. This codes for CATLAGGYNEQFF.

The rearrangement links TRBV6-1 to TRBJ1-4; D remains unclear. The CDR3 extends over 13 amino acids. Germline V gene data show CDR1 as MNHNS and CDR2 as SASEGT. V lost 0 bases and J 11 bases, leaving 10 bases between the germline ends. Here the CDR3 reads CASSEANLGKLFF. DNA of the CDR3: TGTGCCAGCAGTGAAGCTAACTTAGGTAAACTGTTTTTT.

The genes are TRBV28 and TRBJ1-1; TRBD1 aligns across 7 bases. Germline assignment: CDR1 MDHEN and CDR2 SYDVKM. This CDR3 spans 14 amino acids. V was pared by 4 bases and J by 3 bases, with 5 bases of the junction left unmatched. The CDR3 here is CASSSSQGDTEAFF. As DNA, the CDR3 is TGTGCCAGCAGTTCGTCTCAGGGGGACACTGAAGCTTTCTTT.

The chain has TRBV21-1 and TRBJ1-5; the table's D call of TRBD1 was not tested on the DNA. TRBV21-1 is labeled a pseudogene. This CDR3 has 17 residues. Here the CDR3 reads CASSKATYSGSDQPQHF. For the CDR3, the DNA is TGTGCCAGCAGCAAAGCGACGTACTCAGGTAGTGATCAGCCCCAGCATTTT.

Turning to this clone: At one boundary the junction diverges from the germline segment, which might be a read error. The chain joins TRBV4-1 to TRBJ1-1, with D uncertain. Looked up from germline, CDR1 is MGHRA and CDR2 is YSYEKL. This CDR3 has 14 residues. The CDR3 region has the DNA TGCGCCAGCAACCAAGTGTTGAGAGGGACTGAAGCTTTCTTT. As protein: CASNQVLRGTEAFF.

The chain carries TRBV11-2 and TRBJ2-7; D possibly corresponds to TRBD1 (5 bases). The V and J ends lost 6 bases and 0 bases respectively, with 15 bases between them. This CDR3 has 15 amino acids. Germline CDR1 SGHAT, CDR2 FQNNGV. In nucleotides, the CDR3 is TGTGCCAGCAGGATCCCAGGGTCGAGCTCCTACGAGCAGTACTTC. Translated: CASRIPGSSSYEQYF. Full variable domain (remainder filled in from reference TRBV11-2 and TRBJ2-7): EAGVAQSPRYKIIEKRQSVAFWCNPISGHATLYWYQQILGQGPKLLIQFQNNGVVDDSQLPKDRFSAERLKGVDSTLKIQPAKLEDSAVYLCASRIPGSSSYEQYFGPGTRLTVT.

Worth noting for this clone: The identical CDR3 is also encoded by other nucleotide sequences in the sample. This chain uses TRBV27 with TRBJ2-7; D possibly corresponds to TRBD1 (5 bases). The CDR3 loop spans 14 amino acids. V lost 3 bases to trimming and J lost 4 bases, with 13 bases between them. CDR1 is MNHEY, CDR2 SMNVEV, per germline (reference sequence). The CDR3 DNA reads TGTGCCAGCAGTTTGCAGGGTAGGGGATACGAGCAGTACTTC. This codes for CASSLQGRGYEQYF.

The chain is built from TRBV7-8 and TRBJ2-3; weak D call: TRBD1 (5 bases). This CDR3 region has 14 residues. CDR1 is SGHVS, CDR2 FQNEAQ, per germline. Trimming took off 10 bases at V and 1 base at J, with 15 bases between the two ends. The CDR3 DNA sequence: TGTGCCACCAGAAGAAGGGGCGGCACAGATACGCAGTATTTT. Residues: CATRRRGGTDTQYF.

The CDR3 bases are TGCGCCAGCAGCCAAGAAGTGGAGTTCTACGAGCAGTACTTC. Translating it yields CASSQEVEFYEQYF. V is TRBV4-1 and J is TRBJ2-5; D is unresolved. The tail of the sequence fits TRBJ2-7 better, so the J call may be wrong. The CDR3 totals 14 residues. CDR1 is MGHRA and CDR2 is YSYEKL in the germline V gene.

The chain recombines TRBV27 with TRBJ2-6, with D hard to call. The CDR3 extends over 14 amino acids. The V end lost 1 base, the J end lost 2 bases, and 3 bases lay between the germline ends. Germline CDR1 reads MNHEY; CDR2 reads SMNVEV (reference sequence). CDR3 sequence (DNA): TGTGCCAGCAGTTTATATACTGGGGCCAACGTCCTGACTTTC. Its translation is CASSLYTGANVLTF.

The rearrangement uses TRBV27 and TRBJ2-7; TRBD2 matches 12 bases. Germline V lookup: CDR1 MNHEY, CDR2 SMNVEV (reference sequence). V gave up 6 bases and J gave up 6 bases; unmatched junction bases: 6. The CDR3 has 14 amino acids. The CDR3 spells CASSPSGRAPEQYF. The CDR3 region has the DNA TGTGCCAGCAGCCCTAGCGGGAGGGCCCCCGAGCAGTACTTC.